A single TCR beta chain is shown here with its context. This CDR3 has 14 amino acids. From germline, CDR1 is SGHNT and CDR2 YYREEE (reference sequence). The V end was cut by 2 bases, the J end by 7 bases, with 10 bases between. The data are from a study of blood T cell repertoires in COVID-19. Across the study: Researchers got acute and convalescent COVID-19 samples from the United States, Italy and Spain.

Only in-frame clones appear in the TCRdb table, and some are missing; sequencing was by immunoSEQ multiplex PCR. Here the sample spans approximately 490,000 clones, approximately 91% being singletons. This TCR derives from a woman aged 60-75 years who had recovered from COVID-19. The sequenced material came from PBMCs or T cells enriched from blood (not recorded which). The chain combines TRBV5-4 with TRBJ1-6; no clear D. The CDR3 DNA reads as TGTGCCAGCAGCTTCGGGGTGGGGAATTCACCCCTCCACTTT. It translates to CASSFGVGNSPLHF.